This TCR beta chain was observed in a study of identical twins. TCRdb re-analysed the 5' RACE reads in MiXCR, keeping a single row per CDR3 protein. Among roughly 220,000 distinct CDR3 sequences, 6.5% were seen once, and the ten largest hold more than 12%. The CDR3 runs 12 residues. V gave up 2 bases and J gave up 3 bases, with 5 bases separating them. This clonotype was seen repeatedly, ten times or more. The antigen is unknown. General study findings and limits: Surplus twin overlap in beta out-of-frame sequences was less pronounced.

The same sample was also used in a study of T cells expressing NK-cell markers.

The J gene is TRBJ2-7, the V gene TRBV12-3 or TRBV12-4, with unresolved D. The specimen sequenced was CD8+ T cells sorted from blood. The sequence came from a woman aged 18-30 years in good health. The DNA of the CDR3 is TGTGCCAGCAGTTTAAGTGTCTACGAGCAGTACTTC. Translated: CASSLSVYEQYF.